This entry describes one TCR beta chain. As yet, its antigen is unknown. A junction boundary mismatches the germline segment, possibly from a read error. Breast cancer patients provided tissue from their axillary draining lymph nodes. This sample was taken from a study of breast tumors, draining lymph nodes, adjacent tissues. Regarding the study as a whole: Luminal-like breast cancer showed significantly higher tumor–nontumor repertoire similarity than basal-like. Data fit most tumor T cells coming from lymph node, expanding in tumor. Tumor repertoires ranked between lymph nodes and nontumor tissue in diversity, with V and J gene preferences. The lymph node origin of tumor T cells was framed as consistent with a hypothesis, not demonstrated.

Germline V lookup: CDR1 GTSNPN, CDR2 SVGIG (reference sequence). The CDR3 contains 12 residues. TCRdb passed the multiplex PCR reads through MiXCR, listing each CDR3 protein once. The table includes 150,000 to 200,000 distinct CDR3 sequences, roughly a third detected once. The sequenced material came from axillary lymph node tissue. This chain joins TRBV30 and TRBJ1-1; D is possibly TRBD1 (5 bases). The sequence came from a female donor with breast cancer. Some clones in this sample may be carry-over from other donors' samples. CDR3 in DNA: TGTGTCCCAGACAGTGCGAACACTGGAGCTTTCTTT. This translates into CVPDSANTGAFF. Supplemented by reference TRBV30 and TRBJ1-1, the full variable domain reads SQTIHQWPATLVQPVGSPLSLECTVEGTSNPNLYWYRQAAGRGLQLLFYSVGIGQISSEVPQNLSASRPQDRQFILSSKKLLLSDSGFYLCVPDSANTGAFFGQGTRLTVV.